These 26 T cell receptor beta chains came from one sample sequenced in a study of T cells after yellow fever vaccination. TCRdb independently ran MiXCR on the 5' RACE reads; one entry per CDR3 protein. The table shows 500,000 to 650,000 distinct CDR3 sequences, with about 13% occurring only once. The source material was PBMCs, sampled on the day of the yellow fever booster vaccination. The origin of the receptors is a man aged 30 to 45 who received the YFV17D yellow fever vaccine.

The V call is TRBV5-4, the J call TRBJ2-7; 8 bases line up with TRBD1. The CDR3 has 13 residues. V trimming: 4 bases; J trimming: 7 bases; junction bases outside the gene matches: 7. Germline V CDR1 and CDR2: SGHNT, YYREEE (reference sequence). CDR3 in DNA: TGTGCCAGCAGCATGGACAGGGCTACGGAGCAGTACTTC. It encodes CASSMDRATEQYF. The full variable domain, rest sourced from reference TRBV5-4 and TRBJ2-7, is ETGVTQSPTHLIKTRGQQVTLRCSSQSGHNTVSWYQQALGQGPQFIFQYYREEENGRGNFPPRFSGLQFPNYSSELNVNALELDDSALYLCASSMDRATEQYFGPGTRLTVT.

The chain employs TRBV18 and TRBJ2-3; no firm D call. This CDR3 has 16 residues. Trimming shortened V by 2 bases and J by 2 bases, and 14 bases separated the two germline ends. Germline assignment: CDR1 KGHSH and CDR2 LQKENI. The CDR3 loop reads CASSPIAALITDTQYF. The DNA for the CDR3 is TGTGCCAGCTCACCAATAGCCGCCCTCATCACAGATACGCAGTATTTT.

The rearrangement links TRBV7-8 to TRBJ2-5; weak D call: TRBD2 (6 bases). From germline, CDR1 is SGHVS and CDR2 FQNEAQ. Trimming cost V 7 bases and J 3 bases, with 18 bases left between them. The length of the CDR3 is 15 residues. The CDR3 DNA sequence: TGTGCCAGCACAGGGAGTAGCGGAGGGAAAGAGACCCAGTACTTC. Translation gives CASTGSSGGKETQYF. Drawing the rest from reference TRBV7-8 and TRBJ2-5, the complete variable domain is GAGVSQSPRYKVAKRGQDVALRCDPISGHVSLFWYQQALGQGPEFLTYFQNEAQLDKSGLPSDRFFAERPEGSVSTLKIQRTQQEDSAVYLCASTGSSGGKETQYFGPGTRLLVL.

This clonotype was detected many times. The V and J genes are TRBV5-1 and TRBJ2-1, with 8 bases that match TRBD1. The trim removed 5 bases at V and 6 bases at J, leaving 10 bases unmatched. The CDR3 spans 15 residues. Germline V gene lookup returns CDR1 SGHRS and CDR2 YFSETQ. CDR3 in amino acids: CASRQPGQATNEQFF. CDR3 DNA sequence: TGCGCCAGCAGACAACCGGGACAGGCGACCAATGAGCAGTTCTTC.

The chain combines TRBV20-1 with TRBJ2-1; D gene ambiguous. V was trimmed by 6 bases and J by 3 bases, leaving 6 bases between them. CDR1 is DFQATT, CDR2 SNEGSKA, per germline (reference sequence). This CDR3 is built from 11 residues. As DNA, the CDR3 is TGCAGTGCCCCTCTCTACAATGAGCAGTTCTTC. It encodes CSAPLYNEQFF.

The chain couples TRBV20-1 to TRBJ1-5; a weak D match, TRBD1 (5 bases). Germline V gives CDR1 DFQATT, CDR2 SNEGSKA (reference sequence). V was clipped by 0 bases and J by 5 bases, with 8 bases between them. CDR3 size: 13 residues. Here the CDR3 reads CSARDQGDQPQHF. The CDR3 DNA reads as TGCAGTGCTAGAGATCAGGGCGATCAGCCCCAGCATTTT.

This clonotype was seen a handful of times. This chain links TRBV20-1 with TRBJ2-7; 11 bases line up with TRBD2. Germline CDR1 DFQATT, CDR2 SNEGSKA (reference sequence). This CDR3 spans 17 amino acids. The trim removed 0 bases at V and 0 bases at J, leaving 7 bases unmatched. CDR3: CSARDLGLAVSSYEQYF. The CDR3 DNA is TGCAGTGCTAGAGATTTGGGACTAGCGGTGAGCTCCTACGAGCAGTACTTC.

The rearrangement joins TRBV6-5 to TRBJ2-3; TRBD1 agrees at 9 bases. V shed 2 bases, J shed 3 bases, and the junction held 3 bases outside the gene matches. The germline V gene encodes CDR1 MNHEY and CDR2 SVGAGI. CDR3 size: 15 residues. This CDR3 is CASSYRDRATDTQYF. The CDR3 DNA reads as TGTGCCAGCAGTTACCGGGACAGGGCGACAGATACGCAGTATTTT.

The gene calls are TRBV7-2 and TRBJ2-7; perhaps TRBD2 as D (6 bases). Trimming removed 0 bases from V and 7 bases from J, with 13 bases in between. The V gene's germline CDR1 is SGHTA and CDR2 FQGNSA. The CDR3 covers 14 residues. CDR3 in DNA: TGTGCCAGCAGCTTAGCGTTTGGGGGACTTGAGCAGTACTTC. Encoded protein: CASSLAFGGLEQYF.

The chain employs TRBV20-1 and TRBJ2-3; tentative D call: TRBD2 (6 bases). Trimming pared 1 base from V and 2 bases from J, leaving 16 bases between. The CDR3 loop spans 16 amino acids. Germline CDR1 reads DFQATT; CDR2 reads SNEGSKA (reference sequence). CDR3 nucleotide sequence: TGCAGTGCTAGAGCGGAGAGCGGGTGGAACACAGATACGCAGTATTTT. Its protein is CSARAESGWNTDTQYF.

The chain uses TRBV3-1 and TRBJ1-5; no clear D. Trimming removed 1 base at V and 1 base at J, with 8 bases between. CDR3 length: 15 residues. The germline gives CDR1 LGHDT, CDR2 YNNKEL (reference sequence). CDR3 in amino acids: CASSQGSGSNQPQHF. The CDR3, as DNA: TGTGCCAGCAGCCAAGGTAGTGGAAGCAATCAGCCCCAGCATTTT.

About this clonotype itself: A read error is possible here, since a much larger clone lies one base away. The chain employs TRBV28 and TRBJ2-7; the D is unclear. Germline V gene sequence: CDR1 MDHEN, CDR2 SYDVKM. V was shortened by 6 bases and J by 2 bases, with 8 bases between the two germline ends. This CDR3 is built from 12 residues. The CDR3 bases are TGTGCCAGCAGGAGCGACCCCTACGAGCAGTACTTC. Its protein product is CASRSDPYEQYF.

The CDR3 DNA reads as TGCAGTACCTACCGCCTTGCGGAGTACGAGCAGTACTTC. Translation: CSTYRLAEYEQYF. V and J are TRBV20-1 and TRBJ2-7; no definite D call. The CDR3 totals 13 residues. Germline CDR1 reads DFQATT; CDR2 reads SNEGSKA (reference sequence). Trimming took off 8 bases at V and 4 bases at J, with 18 bases between the two ends.

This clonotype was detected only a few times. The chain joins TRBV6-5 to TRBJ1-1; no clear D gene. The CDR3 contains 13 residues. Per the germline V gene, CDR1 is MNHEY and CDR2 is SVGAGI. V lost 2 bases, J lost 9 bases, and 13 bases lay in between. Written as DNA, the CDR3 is TGTGCCAGCAGTTACGACCCCCAGAACCAAGCTTTCTTT. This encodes CASSYDPQNQAFF.

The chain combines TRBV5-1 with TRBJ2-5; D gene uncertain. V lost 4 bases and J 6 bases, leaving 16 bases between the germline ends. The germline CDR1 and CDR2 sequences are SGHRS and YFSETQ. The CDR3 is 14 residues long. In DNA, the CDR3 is TGCGCCAGCAGCGATGGACGAATAACACAGACCCAGTACTTC. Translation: CASSDGRITQTQYF.

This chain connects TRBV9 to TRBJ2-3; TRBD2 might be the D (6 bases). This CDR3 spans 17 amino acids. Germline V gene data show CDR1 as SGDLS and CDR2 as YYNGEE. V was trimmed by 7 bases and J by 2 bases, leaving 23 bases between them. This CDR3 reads CASGNGGSLPFTDTQYF. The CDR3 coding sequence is TGTGCCAGCGGTAATGGGGGGTCGCTTCCCTTCACAGATACGCAGTATTTT.

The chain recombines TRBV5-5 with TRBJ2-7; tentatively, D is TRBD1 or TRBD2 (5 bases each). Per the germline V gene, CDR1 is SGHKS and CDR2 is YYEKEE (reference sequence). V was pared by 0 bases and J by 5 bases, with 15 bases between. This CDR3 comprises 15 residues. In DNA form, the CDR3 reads TGTGCCAGCAGCTTGGGGGTGGGGCCCGGGAACGAGCAGTACTTC. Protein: CASSLGVGPGNEQYF.

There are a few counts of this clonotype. This chain's CDR3 is CASSQPRWGDTQYF. The CDR3 region has the DNA TGTGCCAGCAGCCAACCAAGATGGGGGGATACGCAGTATTTT. The chain recombines TRBV4-2 with TRBJ2-3, with D perhaps assigned TRBD1 or TRBD2 (5 bases each). V gave up 2 bases and J gave up 6 bases, with 12 bases separating them. The CDR3 totals 14 residues. Germline V gene lookup returns CDR1 LGHNA and CDR2 YNFKEQ.

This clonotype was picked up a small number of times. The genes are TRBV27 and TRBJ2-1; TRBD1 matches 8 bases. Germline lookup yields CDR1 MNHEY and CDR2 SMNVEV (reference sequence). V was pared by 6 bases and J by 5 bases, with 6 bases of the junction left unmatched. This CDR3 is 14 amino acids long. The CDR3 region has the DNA TGTGCCAGCAGACCAGGGGGCTCTAACAATGAGCAGTTCTTC. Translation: CASRPGGSNNEQFF.

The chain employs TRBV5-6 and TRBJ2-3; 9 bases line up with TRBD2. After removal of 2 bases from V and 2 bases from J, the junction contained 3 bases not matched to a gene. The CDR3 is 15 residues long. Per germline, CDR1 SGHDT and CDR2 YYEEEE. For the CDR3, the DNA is TGTGCCAGCAGCTTTAGCGGGGGAGTCACAGATACGCAGTATTTT. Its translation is CASSFSGGVTDTQYF.

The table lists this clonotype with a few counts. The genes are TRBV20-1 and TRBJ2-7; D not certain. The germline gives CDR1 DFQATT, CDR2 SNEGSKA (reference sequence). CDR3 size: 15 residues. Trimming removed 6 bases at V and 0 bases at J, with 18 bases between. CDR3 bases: TGCAGTGCACAGATACCTACAGATGTCTCCTACGAGCAGTACTTC. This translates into CSAQIPTDVSYEQYF.

CDR3: CSAILGVGGNEQFF. CDR3 nucleotides: TGCAGTGCTATTTTGGGGGTCGGCGGGAATGAGCAGTTCTTC. V and J are TRBV20-1 and TRBJ2-1; D might be TRBD1 or TRBD2, each matching 5 bases. From germline, CDR1 is DFQATT and CDR2 SNEGSKA (reference sequence). Trimming cost V 4 bases and J 7 bases, with 17 bases left between them. This CDR3 has 14 amino acids.

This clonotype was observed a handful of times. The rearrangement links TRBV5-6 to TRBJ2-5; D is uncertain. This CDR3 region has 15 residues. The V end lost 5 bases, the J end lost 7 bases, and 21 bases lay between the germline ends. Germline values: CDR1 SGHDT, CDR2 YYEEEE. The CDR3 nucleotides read TGTGCCAGCAGTCCGGGTCAGCGCCTTATGGGGACCCAGTACTTC. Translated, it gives CASSPGQRLMGTQYF.

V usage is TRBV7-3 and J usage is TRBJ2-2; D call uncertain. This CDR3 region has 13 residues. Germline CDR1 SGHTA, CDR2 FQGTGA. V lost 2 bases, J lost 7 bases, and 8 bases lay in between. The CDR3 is CASSLGPGGELFF. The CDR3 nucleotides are TGTGCCAGCAGCTTAGGTCCCGGCGGGGAGCTGTTTTTT.

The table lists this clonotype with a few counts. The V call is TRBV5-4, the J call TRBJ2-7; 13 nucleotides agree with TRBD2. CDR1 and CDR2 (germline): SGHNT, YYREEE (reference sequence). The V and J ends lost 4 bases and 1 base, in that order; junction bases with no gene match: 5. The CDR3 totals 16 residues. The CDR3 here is CASSAPGLAGSYEQYF. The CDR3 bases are TGTGCCAGCAGCGCTCCGGGACTAGCGGGATCCTACGAGCAGTACTTC.

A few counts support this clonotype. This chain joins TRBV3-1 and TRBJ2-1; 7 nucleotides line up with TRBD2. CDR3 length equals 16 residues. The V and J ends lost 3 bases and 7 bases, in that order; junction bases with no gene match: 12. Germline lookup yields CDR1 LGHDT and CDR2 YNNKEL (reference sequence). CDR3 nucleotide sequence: TGTGCCAGCAGCCAGCTTAGCGGTACCGGGGGGAATGAGCAGTTCTTC. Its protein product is CASSQLSGTGGNEQFF.